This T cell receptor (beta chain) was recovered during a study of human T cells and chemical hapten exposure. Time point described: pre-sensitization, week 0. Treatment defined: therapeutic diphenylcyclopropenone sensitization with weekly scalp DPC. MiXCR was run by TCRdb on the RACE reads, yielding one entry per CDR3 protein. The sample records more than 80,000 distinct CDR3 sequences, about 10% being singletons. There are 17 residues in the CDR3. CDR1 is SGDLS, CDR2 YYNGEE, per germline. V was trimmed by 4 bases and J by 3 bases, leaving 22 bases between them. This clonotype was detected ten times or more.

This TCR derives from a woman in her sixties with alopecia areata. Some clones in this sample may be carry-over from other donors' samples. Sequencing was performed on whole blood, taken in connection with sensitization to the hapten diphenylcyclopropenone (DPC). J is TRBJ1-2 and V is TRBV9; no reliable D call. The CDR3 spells CASSLNTHGVGDYGYTF. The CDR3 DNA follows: TGTGCCAGCAGCCTTAATACCCACGGGGTTGGAGACTATGGCTACACCTTC.